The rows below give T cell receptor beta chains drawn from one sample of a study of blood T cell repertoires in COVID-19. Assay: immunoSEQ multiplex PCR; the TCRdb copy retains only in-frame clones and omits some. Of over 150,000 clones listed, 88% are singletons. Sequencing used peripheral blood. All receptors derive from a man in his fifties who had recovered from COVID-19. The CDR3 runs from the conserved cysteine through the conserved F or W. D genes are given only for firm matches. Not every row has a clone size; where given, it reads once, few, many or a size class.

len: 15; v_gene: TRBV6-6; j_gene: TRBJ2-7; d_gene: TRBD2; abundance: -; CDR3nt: TGTGCCAGCAGTCCGACTAGCGGGAAATCCTACGAGCAGTACTTC; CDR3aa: CASSPTSGKSYEQYF
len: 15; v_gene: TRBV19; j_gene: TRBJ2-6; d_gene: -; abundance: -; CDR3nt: TGTGCCAGTAGCCTAGTGAACACAGGGGCCAACGTCCTGACTTTC; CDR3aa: CASSLVNTGANVLTF
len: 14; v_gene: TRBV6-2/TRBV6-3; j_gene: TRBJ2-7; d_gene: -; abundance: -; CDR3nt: TGTGCCAGCAGTTACGCGGGTCGTTCCTACGAGCAGTACTTC; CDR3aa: CASSYAGRSYEQYF
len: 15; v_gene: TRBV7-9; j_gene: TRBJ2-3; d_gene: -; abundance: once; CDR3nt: TGTGCCAGCAGCTACGGTTTGTCGATGACAGATACGCAGTATTTT; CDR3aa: CASSYGLSMTDTQYF
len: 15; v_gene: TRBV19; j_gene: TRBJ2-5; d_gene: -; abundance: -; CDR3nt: TGTGCCAGTAGTATATCCGGGGACTACCAAGAGACCCAGTACTTC; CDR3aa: CASSISGDYQETQYF
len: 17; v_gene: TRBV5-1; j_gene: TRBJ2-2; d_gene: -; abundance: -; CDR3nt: TGCGCCAGCAGCTTAACAGGCGCCCGCACGAACACCGGGGAGCTGTTTTTT; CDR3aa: CASSLTGARTNTGELFF
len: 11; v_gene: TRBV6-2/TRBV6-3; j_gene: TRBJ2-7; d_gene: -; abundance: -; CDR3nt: TGTGCCAGCAGTCTAGGCTACGAGCAGTACTTC; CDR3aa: CASSLGYEQYF
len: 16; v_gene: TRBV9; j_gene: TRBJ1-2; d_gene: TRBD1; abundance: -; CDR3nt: TGTGCCAGCAGCGAAGCCGGGACAGGGCCAAACTATGGCTACACCTTC; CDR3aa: CASSEAGTGPNYGYTF
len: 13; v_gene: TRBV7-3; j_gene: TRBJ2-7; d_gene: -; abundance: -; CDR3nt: TGTGCCAGCAGCTTAACGGGGGGCTACGAGCAGTACTTC; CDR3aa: CASSLTGGYEQYF
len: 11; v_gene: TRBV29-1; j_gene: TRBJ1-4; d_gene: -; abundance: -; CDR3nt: TGCAGCGTTGATTCGGGTGAAAAACTGTTTTTT; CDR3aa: CSVDSGEKLFF
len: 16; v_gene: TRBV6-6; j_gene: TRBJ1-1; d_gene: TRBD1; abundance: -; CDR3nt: TGTGCCAGCAGTCGAATGGACAGGGGGCCGGGCACTGAAGCTTTCTTT; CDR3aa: CASSRMDRGPGTEAFF
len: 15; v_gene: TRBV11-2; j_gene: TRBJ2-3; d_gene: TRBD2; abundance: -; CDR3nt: TGTGCCAGCAGCTTCACTAGCGGGAGGACAGATACGCAGTATTTT; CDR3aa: CASSFTSGRTDTQYF
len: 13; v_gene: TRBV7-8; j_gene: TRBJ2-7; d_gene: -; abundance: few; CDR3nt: TGTGCCAGCAGCTTTTCACAGGACTACGAGCAGTACTTC; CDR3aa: CASSFSQDYEQYF
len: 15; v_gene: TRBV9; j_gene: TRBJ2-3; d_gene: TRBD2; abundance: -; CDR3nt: TGTGCCAGCAGCTTTAGCGGGGGGGCCCTAGATACGCAGTATTTT; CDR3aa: CASSFSGGALDTQYF
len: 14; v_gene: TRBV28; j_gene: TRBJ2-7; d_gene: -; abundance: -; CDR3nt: TGTGCCAGCAGTTTAGGCCGACTAAACGACGAGCAGTACTTC; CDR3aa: CASSLGRLNDEQYF
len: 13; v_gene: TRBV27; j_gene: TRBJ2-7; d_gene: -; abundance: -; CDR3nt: TGTGCCAGCAGTTTGGACAAGAATTACGAGCAGTACTTC; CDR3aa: CASSLDKNYEQYF
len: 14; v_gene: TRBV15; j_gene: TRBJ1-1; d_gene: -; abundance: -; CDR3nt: TGTGCCACCAGGAAGCCTGGACAGAACACTGAAGCTTTCTTT; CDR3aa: CATRKPGQNTEAFF
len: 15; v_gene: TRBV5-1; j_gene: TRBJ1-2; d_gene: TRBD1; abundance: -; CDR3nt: TGCGCCAGCAGCCCGATATGGACAGGAGGAGATGGCTACACCTTC; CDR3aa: CASSPIWTGGDGYTF
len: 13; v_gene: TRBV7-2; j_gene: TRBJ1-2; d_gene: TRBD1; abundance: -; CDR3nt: TGTGCCAGCCCCTTACAGGGGAGGAATGGCTACACCTTC; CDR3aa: CASPLQGRNGYTF
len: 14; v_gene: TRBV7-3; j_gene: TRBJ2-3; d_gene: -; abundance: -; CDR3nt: TGTGCCAGCAGCGACGCGGGGCTGAAAGATACGCAGTATTTT; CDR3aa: CASSDAGLKDTQYF
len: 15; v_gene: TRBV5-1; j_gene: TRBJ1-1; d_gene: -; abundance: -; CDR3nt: TGCGCCAGCAGCTTGTCAGGACTCTTGAACACTGAAGCTTTCTTT; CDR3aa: CASSLSGLLNTEAFF
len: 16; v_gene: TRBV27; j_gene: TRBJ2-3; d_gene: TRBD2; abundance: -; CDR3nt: TGTGCCAGCAGTCCTATAGCGGGGGCACCCACAGATACGCAGTATTTT; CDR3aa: CASSPIAGAPTDTQYF
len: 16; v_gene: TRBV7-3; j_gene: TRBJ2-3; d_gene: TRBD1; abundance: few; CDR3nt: TGTGCCAGCAGCTCCGTGCGGACAGGGGGCACAGATACGCAGTATTTT; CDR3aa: CASSSVRTGGTDTQYF
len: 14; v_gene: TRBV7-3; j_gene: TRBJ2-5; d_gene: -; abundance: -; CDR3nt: TGTGCCAGCAGCTTATCACCAGGGGGGGAGACCCAGTACTTC; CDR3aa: CASSLSPGGETQYF
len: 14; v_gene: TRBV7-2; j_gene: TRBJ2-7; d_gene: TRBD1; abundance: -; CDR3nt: TGTGCCAGCAGCCCCGGACAGGGGGGCTACGAGCAGTACTTC; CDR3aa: CASSPGQGGYEQYF
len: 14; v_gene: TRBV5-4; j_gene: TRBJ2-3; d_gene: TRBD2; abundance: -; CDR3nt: TGTGCCAGCAGCGAGGGACTAGCCGGAGATACGCAGTATTTT; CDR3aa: CASSEGLAGDTQYF
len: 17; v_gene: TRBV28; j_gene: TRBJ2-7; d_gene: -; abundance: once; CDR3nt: TGTGCCAGCAGGAGTACAGGGATGTGGGGAGGGGACTACGAGCAGTACTTC; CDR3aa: CASRSTGMWGGDYEQYF
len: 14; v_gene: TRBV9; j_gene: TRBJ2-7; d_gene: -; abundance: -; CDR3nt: TGTGCCAGCAGCTTAGAGGGGGAGAGCTACGAGCAGTACTTC; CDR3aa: CASSLEGESYEQYF
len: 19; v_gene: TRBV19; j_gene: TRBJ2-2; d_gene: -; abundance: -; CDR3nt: TGTGCCAGTAGTATAGACCGGACAATTGCTAACTCTCCCACCGGGGAGCTGTTTTTT; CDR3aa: CASSIDRTIANSPTGELFF
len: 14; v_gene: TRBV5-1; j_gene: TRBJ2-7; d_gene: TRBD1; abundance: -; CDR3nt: TGCGCCAGCAGTATCCACAGGGGCGCATACGAGCAGTACTTC; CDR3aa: CASSIHRGAYEQYF
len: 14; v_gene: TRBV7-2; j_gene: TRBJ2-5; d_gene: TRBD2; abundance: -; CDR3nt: TGTGCCAGCCATGCGGGGGATCAACAAGAGACCCAGTACTTC; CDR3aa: CASHAGDQQETQYF
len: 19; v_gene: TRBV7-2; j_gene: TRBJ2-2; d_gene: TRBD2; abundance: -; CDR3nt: TGTGCCAGCAGCCCGAGAGGGACTAGCGGGGGGACAAACACCGGGGAGCTGTTTTTT; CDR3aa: CASSPRGTSGGTNTGELFF
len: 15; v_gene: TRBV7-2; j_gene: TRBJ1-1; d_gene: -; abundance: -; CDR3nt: TGTGCCAGCAGCTTAGGCAAGCTCACGAGCACTGAAGCTTTCTTT; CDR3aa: CASSLGKLTSTEAFF
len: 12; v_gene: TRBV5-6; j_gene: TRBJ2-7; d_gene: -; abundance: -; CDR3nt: TGTGCCAGCAGCTTAGGAGTCTACGAGCAGTACTTC; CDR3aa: CASSLGVYEQYF
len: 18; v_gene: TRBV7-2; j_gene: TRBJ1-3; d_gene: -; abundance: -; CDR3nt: TGTGCCAGCAGCTTAGTCGATCCAGGGGTCCTCTCTGGAAACACCATATATTTT; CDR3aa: CASSLVDPGVLSGNTIYF
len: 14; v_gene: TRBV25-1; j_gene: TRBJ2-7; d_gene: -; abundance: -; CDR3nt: TGTGCCAGCAGGGCCCCCCACAGGGACAACGAGCAGTACTTC; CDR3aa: CASRAPHRDNEQYF
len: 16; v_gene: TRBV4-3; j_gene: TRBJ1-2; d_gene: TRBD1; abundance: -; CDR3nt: TGCGCCAGCAGCCAAGGGGTGGGACAGGCTGACTATGGCTACACCTTC; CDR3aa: CASSQGVGQADYGYTF
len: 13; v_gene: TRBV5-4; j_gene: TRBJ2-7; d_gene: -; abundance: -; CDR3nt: TGTGCCAGCAGTTCGGGACAACGCTACGAGCAGTACTTC; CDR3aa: CASSSGQRYEQYF
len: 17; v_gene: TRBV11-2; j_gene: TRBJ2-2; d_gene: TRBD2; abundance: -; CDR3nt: TGTGCCAGCAGCGGTCGCGGACTAGCGGGAGGATCCGGGGAGCTGTTTTTT; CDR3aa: CASSGRGLAGGSGELFF
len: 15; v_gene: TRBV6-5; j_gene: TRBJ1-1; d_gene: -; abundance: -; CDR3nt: TGTGCCAGCAGTTACGGAAACGGAGTGAACACTGAAGCTTTCTTT; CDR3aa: CASSYGNGVNTEAFF